One sample yielded the 20 T cell receptor beta chains listed below, sequenced in a study of CD8+CD57+ T cells in acquired aplastic anemia. The TCR beta profiling, which covered VDJ combination and CDR3 sequence, was carried out using genomic DNA as the template. TCRdb re-analysed the reads in MiXCR, keeping a single row per CDR3 protein. The sample consists of more than 95,000 distinct CDR3 sequences, over 30% of them appearing once. Individuals selected for sequencing had exhibited CD8+CD57+ cell expansion on flow cytometry. The sample comprised sorted CD4+, CD8+, or CD8+CD57+ T cells (not recorded which) from PBMCs. The origin of the receptors is a human donor with aplastic anemia.

This clonotype was counted at least ten times. This chain links TRBV6-5 with TRBJ1-1; unclear D gene. V lost 4 bases, J lost 1 base, and 16 bases lay in between. This CDR3 spans 16 amino acids. The germline CDR1 and CDR2 sequences are MNHEY and SVGAGI. CDR3 nucleotides: TGTGCCAGCAGTTCAGGAAGCGGGTTACAGAACACTGAAGCTTTCTTT. This codes for CASSSGSGLQNTEAFF.

The rearrangement links TRBV6-2 or TRBV6-3 to TRBJ2-1; 8 bases are shared with TRBD2. The CDR3 loop spans 15 amino acids. J gave up 4 bases and V 0 bases, and 2 bases lay outside the gene matches. Germline CDR1 is MNHEY and CDR2 is SVGEGT. Here the CDR3 DNA reads TGTGCCAGCAGTTACTCGGCGGGGGGATACAATGAGCAGTTCTTC. It yields the protein CASSYSAGGYNEQFF.

Regarding this clonotype: A much larger clone lies one base from this, so it may be a read error. The gene calls are TRBV6-2 or TRBV6-3 and TRBJ2-1, with D perhaps matching TRBD1 (6 bases). The CDR3 consists of 13 residues. Germline values: CDR1 MNHEY, CDR2 SVGEGT. In DNA form, the CDR3 reads TGTGCCAGCAGTAAGGGGGTCTCCCCTGAGCAGCTCTTC. It codes for CASSKGVSPEQLF.

This clonotype was picked up many times. The chain couples TRBV4-3 to TRBJ2-5; no clear D gene. This CDR3 spans 15 amino acids. Trimming stripped 4 bases from V and 5 bases from J, with 17 bases between. CDR1 is LGHNA and CDR2 is YSLEER in the germline V gene. CDR3 in DNA: TGCGCCAGCAGCCCCCACCTCGCCCGGGCCGAGACCCAGTACTTC. Translating gives CASSPHLARAETQYF.

This clonotype has a handful of counts. The V call is TRBV5-1, the J call TRBJ2-2; TRBD2 matches at 12 bases. CDR1 SGHRS and CDR2 YFSETQ come from the germline V gene. This CDR3 is built from 17 residues. With 4 bases clipped from V and 6 bases from J, the junction kept 10 bases outside the gene matches. DNA for the CDR3: TGCGCCAGCAGCCCTATCACTAGCGGGGGGCCCCCCGGGGAGCTGTTTTTT. This sequence encodes CASSPITSGGPPGELFF.

The rearrangement joins TRBV25-1 to TRBJ1-2, with D unresolved. Trimming pared 5 bases from V and 6 bases from J, leaving 10 bases between. Per the germline V gene, CDR1 is MGHDK and CDR2 is SYGVNS. The length of the CDR3 is 12 residues. CDR3 protein: CASSFAGHGYTF. The CDR3 DNA reads TGTGCCAGCAGTTTCGCTGGCCATGGCTACACCTTC.

Ten or more counts support this clonotype. The gene calls are TRBV2 and TRBJ1-4, with TRBD1 matching over 9 bases. With V trimmed by 7 bases and J by 6 bases, 6 bases remained unmatched. CDR1 is SNHLY, CDR2 FYNNEI, per germline. The CDR3 spans 14 residues. CDR3 loop: CASKTGTGYEKLFF. The CDR3 bases are TGTGCCAGCAAAACCGGGACAGGGTATGAAAAACTGTTTTTT.

This chain joins TRBV6-1 and TRBJ2-7; perhaps TRBD1 as D (6 bases). Trimming stripped 5 bases from V and 6 bases from J, with 14 bases between. Germline CDR1 MNHNS, CDR2 SASEGT. This CDR3 contains 13 residues. CDR3 sequence reads: CASSQNRATEQYV. CDR3 nucleotide sequence: TGTGCCAGCAGTCAGAACAGGGCCACCGAGCAGTACGTC.

V is TRBV14 and J is TRBJ2-7; TRBD2 might be the D (6 bases). The CDR3 has 14 amino acids. Germline CDR1 SGHDN, CDR2 FVKESK. The V end was cut by 3 bases, the J end by 4 bases, with 13 bases between. DNA of the CDR3: TGTGCCAGCAGCCACGCCGGAGGGGTTTACGAGCAGTACGTC. The encoded protein is CASSHAGGVYEQYV.

This chain connects TRBV4-3 to TRBJ1-4, with D perhaps matching TRBD1 (5 bases). The CDR3 is 12 amino acids. Trimming shortened V by 6 bases and J by 8 bases, and 10 bases separated the two germline ends. From germline, CDR1 is LGHNA and CDR2 YSLEER. The CDR3 region is CASSNRGEKLFF. Written as DNA, the CDR3 is TGCGCCAGCAGTAACCGGGGCGAAAAACTGTTTTTT.

This clonotype came up many times. This CDR3 reads CASSNTGTHARQYF. CDR3 coding DNA: TGTGCCAGTAGTAACACCGGGACCCACGCACGTCAGTACTTC. The V call is TRBV19, the J call TRBJ2-7; either TRBD1 or TRBD2 may supply D (5 bases each). The CDR3 consists of 14 residues. CDR1 is LNHDA, CDR2 SQIVND, per germline (reference sequence). The V gene lost 4 bases and the J gene lost 10 bases, with 20 bases spanning the gap.

The sample holds many counts of this clonotype. This sequence joins TRBV19 and TRBJ1-6; tentative D call: TRBD1 (5 bases). The CDR3 extends over 16 amino acids. With 6 bases removed from V and 9 bases from J, the gap between germline ends came to 21 bases. Germline V gene data show CDR1 as LNHDA and CDR2 as SQIVND (reference sequence). CDR3 loop: CASSPQPSGWGSPLHF. The CDR3 DNA sequence: TGTGCCAGTAGCCCCCAGCCGTCAGGGTGGGGTTCACCCCTCCACTTT.

This clonotype was picked up many times. V and J are TRBV11-2 and TRBJ1-1; TRBD1 matches 7 bases. CDR1 and CDR2 (germline): SGHAT, FQNNGV. V lost 4 bases to trimming and J lost 2 bases; unmatched junction nucleotides: 7. The CDR3 is 15 residues long. Here the CDR3 reads CASSSSQGVNTEAFF. CDR3 nucleotides: TGTGCCAGCAGCTCTTCCCAGGGGGTTAACACTGAAGCTTTCTTT. The full variable domain, completed using reference TRBV11-2 and TRBJ1-1, is EAGVAQSPRYKIIEKRQSVAFWCNPISGHATLYWYQQILGQGPKLLIQFQNNGVVDDSQLPKDRFSAERLKGVDSTLKIQPAKLEDSAVYLCASSSSQGVNTEAFFGQGTRLTVV.

On this clonotype: A much larger clone lies one base from this, so it may be a read error. The chain links TRBV30 to TRBJ1-5, with TRBD1 matching over 7 bases. Germline CDR1 is GTSNPN and CDR2 is SVGIG (reference sequence). This CDR3 has 13 amino acids. The CDR3 DNA follows: TGTGCCCGGAGTACGGACAGGAATCAGCCCCAGCATTTT. This codes for CARSTDRNQPQHF. The complete variable domain, with remaining parts taken from reference TRBV30 and TRBJ1-5, reads SQTIHQWPATLVQPVGSPLSLECTVEGTSNPNLYWYRQAAGRGLQLLFYSVGIGQISSEVPQNLSASRPQDRQFILSSKKLLLSDSGFYLCARSTDRNQPQHFGDGTRLSIL.

About this clonotype itself: The junction does not match germline at one end; this may be a read error. The chain employs TRBV11-1 and TRBJ2-1; either TRBD1 or TRBD2 may fit D (6 bases each). This CDR3 spans 17 amino acids. Germline CDR1 SGHAT, CDR2 FQDESV (reference sequence). This CDR3 is CASSLSVADSSYNEQLF. The CDR3 bases are TGTGCCAGCAGCTTAAGTGTAGCGGACAGCTCCTACAATGAGCAGCTCTTC.

This chain links TRBV7-2 with TRBJ2-5; 8 positions match TRBD2. This CDR3 region has 13 residues. With 5 bases clipped from V and 5 bases from J, the junction kept 4 bases outside the gene matches. Germline CDR1 is SGHTA and CDR2 is FQGNSA. The CDR3 coding sequence is TGTGCCAGCAGCGGAGCGGGGGAGGAGACCCAGTACTTC. Encoded protein: CASSGAGEETQYF. The full variable domain, in which reference TRBV7-2 and TRBJ2-5 provide the parts outside the CDR3, is GAGVSQSPSNKVTEKGKDVELRCDPISGHTALYWYRQSLGQGLEFLIYFQGNSAPDKSGLPSDRFSAERTGGSVSTLTIQRTQQEDSAVYLCASSGAGEETQYFGPGTRLLVL.

The genes are TRBV4-1 and TRBJ2-2, with D perhaps matching TRBD1 or TRBD2 (5 bases each). The V gene lost 4 bases and the J gene lost 6 bases, with 15 bases spanning the gap. The CDR3 length is 15 residues. The germline V gene encodes CDR1 MGHRA and CDR2 YSYEKL. The CDR3 protein is CASSPHLRGAGELFF. CDR3 in DNA: TGCGCCAGCAGCCCCCACCTCCGGGGCGCCGGGGAGCTGTTTTTT.

This clonotype was seen ten or more times. The J gene is TRBJ1-2, the V gene TRBV4-3; D unresolved. Trimming left V 2 bases short and J 6 bases short, with 22 bases between. CDR1 LGHNA and CDR2 YSLEER come from the germline V gene. The CDR3 length is 17 residues. The CDR3 coding sequence is TGCGCCAGCAGCCAAAGCCCCACGGGCTTGATGGCCAATGGCTACACCTTC. Translated, it gives CASSQSPTGLMANGYTF.

The chain combines TRBV24-1 with TRBJ2-3; TRBD2 matches 12 bases. Germline CDR1 reads KGHDR; CDR2 reads SFDVKD. This CDR3 has 16 residues. V lost 4 bases and J lost 4; bases outside the gene matches: 5. CDR3 bases: TGTGCCACCAGTGACACGACTAGCGGGAGCCCAGATACGCAGTATTTT. This gives the protein CATSDTTSGSPDTQYF.

The sample holds many counts of this clonotype. This sequence joins TRBV6-1 and TRBJ1-6, with D maybe TRBD1 (6 bases). CDR1 is MNHNS and CDR2 is SASEGT in the germline V gene. The CDR3 consists of 13 residues. The V and J ends lost 8 bases and 8 bases respectively, with 13 bases between them. CDR3 bases: TGTGCCAGCCTTGGGGACATCGATTCACCCCTCCACTTT. Its protein product is CASLGDIDSPLHF.